This T cell receptor beta chain came from a study of beta chain features in type 1 diabetes. Isolated RNA was reverse transcribed in full, so expressed TCRB transcripts were sequenced. TCRdb's copy holds only in-frame clones and misses some; the assay was immunoSEQ multiplex PCR. Altogether fewer than 900,000 clones are present, 17% being singletons, with the ten largest covering roughly 0.025%. CD4+ naive, central memory, regulatory and stem cell-like memory cells were sorted via CD45RO/CCR7/CD25/CD127/CD95/CD27. V lost 8 bases to trimming and J lost 7 bases, with 18 bases between them. The CDR3 is 14 amino acids. CDR1 and CDR2 from the germline V gene are MNHNY and SVGAGI (reference sequence).

The sample comprised naive CD4+ T cells from blood. The receptor's source is a woman between 18 and 30 years old in good health. This chain connects TRBV6-6 to TRBJ1-5, with D tentatively TRBD1 (6 bases). CDR3 nucleotide sequence: TGTGCCAGCCTCGTTCCGGGGGCAGGGCAGCCCCAGCATTTT. This encodes CASLVPGAGQPQHF.